Listed below are T cell receptor beta chains from one sample, sequenced in a study of PD-L1 blockade in urothelial cancer. Clones were sequenced by immunoSEQ multiplex PCR, and TCRdb holds only the in-frame ones, with some missing. This table has some 100,000 clones, over 80% appearing once. Sequencing was performed on PBMCs, taken around atezolizumab (anti-PD-L1) treatment. The receptors originated from a woman older than 75 with urothelial cancer. The CDR3 runs from the conserved cysteine through the conserved F or W. The D gene is left open where the match is weak. For some rows the clone size is stated as once, few or many, or as a class when expanded; others skip it.

cdr3_length	clone_size	v_call	j_call	d_call	cdr3_nt	cdr3_aa
13	.	TRBV19	TRBJ1-1	.	TGTGCCAGTAGTATAAAGAGGGGGACTGAAGCTTTCTTT	CASSIKRGTEAFF
15	.	TRBV28	TRBJ2-2	TRBD1	TGTGCCAGCAGGACAGGGGGCTCGAACACCGGGGAGCTGTTTTTT	CASRTGGSNTGELFF
13	.	TRBV9	TRBJ1-2	.	TGTGCCAGCAGGGTTGACAGCTCTGGTGGCTACACCTTC	CASRVDSSGGYTF
12	.	TRBV7-9	TRBJ2-5	.	TGTGCCAGCAGCCCTGGGCCAGAGACCCAGTACTTC	CASSPGPETQYF
11	.	TRBV30	TRBJ2-3	.	TGTGCCTGGACAGCGGCGGGCCGGCAGTATTTT	CAWTAAGRQYF
13	few	TRBV27	TRBJ1-2	.	TGTGCCAGCAGACCTAGACAGGACTATGGCTACACCTTC	CASRPRQDYGYTF
13	few	TRBV28	TRBJ1-2	.	TGTGCCAGCAGTTTGGTTCCGGGGATTGGCTACACCTTC	CASSLVPGIGYTF
15	.	TRBV4-2	TRBJ1-3	.	TGTGCCAGCAGTCCGGGATTCGACTCTGGAAACACCATATATTTT	CASSPGFDSGNTIYF
18	.	TRBV29-1	TRBJ2-7	TRBD2	TGCAGCGTTGAACCCTTCTTAACTAGCGGGAGGCGATCGGGGGAGCAGTACTTC	CSVEPFLTSGRRSGEQYF
15	.	TRBV6-6	TRBJ2-7	TRBD1	TGTGCCAGCAGTCATACAGGGGGATTCTCCTACGAGCAGTACTTC	CASSHTGGFSYEQYF
14	.	TRBV6-5	TRBJ2-3	.	TGTGCCAGCAGTTTATGGCAGGACACAGATACGCAGTATTTT	CASSLWQDTDTQYF
12	.	TRBV2	TRBJ2-7	.	TGTGCCAGCAGTCAGGACAGCTACGAGCAGTACTTC	CASSQDSYEQYF
15	once	TRBV9	TRBJ2-1	TRBD2	TGTGCCAGCAGCGTAGGTAGCGGGAGCCTCAATGAGCAGTTCTTC	CASSVGSGSLNEQFF
15	.	TRBV6-1	TRBJ2-2	.	TGTGCCAGCAGTTTACAGGGACCGGGTTGGGGGGAGCTGTTTTTT	CASSLQGPGWGELFF
17	.	TRBV27	TRBJ2-7	TRBD2	TGTGCCAGCCCCCCCCGGACTAGCGGATTGAGCTCCTACGAGCAGTACTTC	CASPPRTSGLSSYEQYF
14	few	TRBV2	TRBJ2-2	.	TGTGCCAGCATGGGCAACGCGAACACCGGGGAGCTGTTTTTT	CASMGNANTGELFF
15	.	TRBV6-6	TRBJ1-2	TRBD1	TGTGCCAGCAGTCACACCGGGACAGGGGAGAATGGCTACACCTTC	CASSHTGTGENGYTF
16	.	TRBV25-1	TRBJ1-2	.	TGTGCCAGCAGTGAACCATCGGGGAACCGGTTCTATGGCTACACCTTC	CASSEPSGNRFYGYTF
13	.	TRBV6-4	TRBJ2-1	.	TGTGCCAGCAGTGACTCGCGGGTCAATGAGCAGTTCTTC	CASSDSRVNEQFF
12	few	TRBV7-9	TRBJ1-2	.	TGTGCCAGCAGCCCGACCCCGGGGGGCTACACCTTC	CASSPTPGGYTF
13	.	TRBV6-4	TRBJ1-1	.	TGTGCCAGCAGTGCACAGGCGAACACTGAAGCTTTCTTT	CASSAQANTEAFF